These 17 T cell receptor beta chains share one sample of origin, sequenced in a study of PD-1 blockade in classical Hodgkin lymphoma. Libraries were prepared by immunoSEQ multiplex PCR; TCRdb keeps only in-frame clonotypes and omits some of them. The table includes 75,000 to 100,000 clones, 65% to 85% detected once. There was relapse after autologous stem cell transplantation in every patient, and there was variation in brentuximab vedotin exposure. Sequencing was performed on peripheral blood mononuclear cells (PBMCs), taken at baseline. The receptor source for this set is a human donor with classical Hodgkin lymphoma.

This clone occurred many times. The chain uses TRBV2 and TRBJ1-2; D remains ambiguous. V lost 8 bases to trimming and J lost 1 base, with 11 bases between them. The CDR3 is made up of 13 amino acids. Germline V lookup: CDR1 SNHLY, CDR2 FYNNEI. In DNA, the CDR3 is TGTGCCAGCCACCAAGCCGTTAACTATGGCTACACCTTC. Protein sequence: CASHQAVNYGYTF.

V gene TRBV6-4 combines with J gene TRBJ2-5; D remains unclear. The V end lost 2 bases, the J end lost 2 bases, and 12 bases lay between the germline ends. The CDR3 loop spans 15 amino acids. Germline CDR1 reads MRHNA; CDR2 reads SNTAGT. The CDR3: CASSDVPPGQETQYF. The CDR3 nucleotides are TGTGCCAGCAGTGACGTCCCGCCAGGACAAGAGACCCAGTACTTC.

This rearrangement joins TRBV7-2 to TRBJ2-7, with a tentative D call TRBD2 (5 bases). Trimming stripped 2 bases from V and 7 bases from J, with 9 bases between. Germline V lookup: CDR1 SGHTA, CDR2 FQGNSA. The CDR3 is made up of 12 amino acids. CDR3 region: CASSLTEREQYF. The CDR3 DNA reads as TGTGCCAGCAGCTTAACAGAGCGGGAGCAGTACTTC.

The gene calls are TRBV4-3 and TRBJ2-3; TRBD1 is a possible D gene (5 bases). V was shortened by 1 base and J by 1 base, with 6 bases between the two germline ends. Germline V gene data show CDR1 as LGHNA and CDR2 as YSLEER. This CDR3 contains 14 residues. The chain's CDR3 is CASSQVGGTDTQYF. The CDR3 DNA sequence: TGCGCCAGCAGCCAAGTAGGGGGCACAGATACGCAGTATTTT.

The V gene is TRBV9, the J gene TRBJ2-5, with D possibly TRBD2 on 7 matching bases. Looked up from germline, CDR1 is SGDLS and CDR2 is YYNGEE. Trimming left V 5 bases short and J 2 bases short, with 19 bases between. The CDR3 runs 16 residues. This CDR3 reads CASRKGGASGQETQYF. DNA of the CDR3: TGTGCCAGCAGGAAAGGGGGGGCTAGCGGACAAGAGACCCAGTACTTC.

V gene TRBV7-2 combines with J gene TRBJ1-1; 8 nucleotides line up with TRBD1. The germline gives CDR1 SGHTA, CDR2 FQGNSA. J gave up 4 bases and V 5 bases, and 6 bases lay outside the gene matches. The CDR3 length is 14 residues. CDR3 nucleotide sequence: TGTGCCAGCAGCGTAAGACAGGGGAGCACTGAAGCTTTCTTT. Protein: CASSVRQGSTEAFF.

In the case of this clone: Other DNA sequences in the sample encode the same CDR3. DNA for the CDR3: TGTGCCAGCAGCTTGGGATTACGGACTAGTAGAGAAGAGACCCAGTACTTC. The encoded protein is CASSLGLRTSREETQYF. The V gene is TRBV5-4, the J gene TRBJ2-5, with 7 bases fitting TRBD2. The trim removed 0 bases at V and 3 bases at J, leaving 11 bases unmatched. The germline CDR1 and CDR2 sequences are SGHNT and YYREEE (reference sequence). This CDR3 is 17 amino acids long.

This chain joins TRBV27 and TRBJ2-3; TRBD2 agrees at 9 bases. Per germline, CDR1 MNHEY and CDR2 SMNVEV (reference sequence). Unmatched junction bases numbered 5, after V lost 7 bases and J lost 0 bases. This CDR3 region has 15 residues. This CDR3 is CASTWTSASTDTQYF. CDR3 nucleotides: TGTGCCAGCACCTGGACTAGCGCAAGCACAGATACGCAGTATTTT.

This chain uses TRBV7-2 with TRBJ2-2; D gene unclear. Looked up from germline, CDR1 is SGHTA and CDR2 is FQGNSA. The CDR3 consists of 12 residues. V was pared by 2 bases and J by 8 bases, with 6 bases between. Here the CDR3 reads CASSLRAGELFF. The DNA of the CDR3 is TGTGCCAGCAGCTTACGGGCTGGGGAGCTGTTTTTT.

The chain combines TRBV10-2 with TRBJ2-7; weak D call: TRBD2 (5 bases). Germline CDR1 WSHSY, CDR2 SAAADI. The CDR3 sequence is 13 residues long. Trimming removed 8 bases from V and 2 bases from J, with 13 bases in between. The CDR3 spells CASALTTTYEQYF. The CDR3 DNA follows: TGCGCCAGCGCCTTGACTACCACCTACGAGCAGTACTTC.

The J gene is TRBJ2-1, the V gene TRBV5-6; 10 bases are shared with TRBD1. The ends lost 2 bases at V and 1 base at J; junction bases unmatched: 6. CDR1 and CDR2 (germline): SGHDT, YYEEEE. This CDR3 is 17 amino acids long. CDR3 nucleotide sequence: TGTGCCAGCAGCTTAGACAGGGGGCGCAGATCCTACAATGAGCAGTTCTTC. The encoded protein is CASSLDRGRRSYNEQFF. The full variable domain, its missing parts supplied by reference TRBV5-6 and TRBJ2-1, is DAGVTQSPTHLIKTRGQQVTLRCSPKSGHDTVSWYQQALGQGPQFIFQYYEEEERQRGNFPDRFSGHQFPNYSSELNVNALLLGDSALYLCASSLDRGRRSYNEQFFGPGTRLTVL.

The CDR3 sequence is CAITLDGENTEAFF. The DNA for the CDR3 is TGTGCCATCACCCTGGACGGGGAGAACACTGAAGCTTTCTTT. The chain couples TRBV10-3 to TRBJ1-1; D gene unclear. The V and J ends lost 7 bases and 1 base respectively, with 13 bases between them. The CDR3 covers 14 residues. CDR1 and CDR2 (germline): ENHRY, SYGVKD.

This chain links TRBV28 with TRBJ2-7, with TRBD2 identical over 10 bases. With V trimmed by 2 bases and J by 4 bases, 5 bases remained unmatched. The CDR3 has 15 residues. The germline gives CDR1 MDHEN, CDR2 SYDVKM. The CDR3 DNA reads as TGTGCCAGCAGTTTAGGTGGACTAGCGGAATACGAGCAGTACTTC. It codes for CASSLGGLAEYEQYF.

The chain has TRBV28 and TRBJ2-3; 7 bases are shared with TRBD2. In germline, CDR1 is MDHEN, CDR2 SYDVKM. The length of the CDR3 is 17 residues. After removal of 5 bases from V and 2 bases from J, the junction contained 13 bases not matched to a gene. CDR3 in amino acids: CASSLANLAEDTDTQYF. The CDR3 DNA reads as TGTGCCAGCAGTCTGGCTAACCTAGCGGAGGACACAGATACGCAGTATTTT.

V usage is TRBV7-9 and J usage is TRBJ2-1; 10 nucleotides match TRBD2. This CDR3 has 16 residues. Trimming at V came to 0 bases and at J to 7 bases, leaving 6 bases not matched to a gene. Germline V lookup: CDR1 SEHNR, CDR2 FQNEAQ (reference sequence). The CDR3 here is CASSLAPSGRSNEQFF. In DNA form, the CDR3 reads TGTGCCAGCAGCTTAGCGCCTAGCGGGAGAAGTAATGAGCAGTTCTTC.

This chain's CDR3 is CASSMRQGSHEQFF. CDR3 DNA sequence: TGTGCCAGCAGCATGAGACAGGGGTCCCATGAGCAGTTCTTC. V is TRBV14 and J is TRBJ2-1; TRBD1 aligns across 8 bases. From germline, CDR1 is SGHDN and CDR2 FVKESK. CDR3 length: 14 residues. The V segment lost 5 bases and the J segment 8 bases; nucleotides outside the gene matches: 8.

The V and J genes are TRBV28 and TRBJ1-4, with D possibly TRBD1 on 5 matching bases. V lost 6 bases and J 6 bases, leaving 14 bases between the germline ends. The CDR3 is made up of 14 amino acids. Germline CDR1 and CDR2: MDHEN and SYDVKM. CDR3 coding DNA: TGTGCCAGCAGCTCAGGGCAGTCGTATGAAAAACTGTTTTTT. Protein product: CASSSGQSYEKLFF.